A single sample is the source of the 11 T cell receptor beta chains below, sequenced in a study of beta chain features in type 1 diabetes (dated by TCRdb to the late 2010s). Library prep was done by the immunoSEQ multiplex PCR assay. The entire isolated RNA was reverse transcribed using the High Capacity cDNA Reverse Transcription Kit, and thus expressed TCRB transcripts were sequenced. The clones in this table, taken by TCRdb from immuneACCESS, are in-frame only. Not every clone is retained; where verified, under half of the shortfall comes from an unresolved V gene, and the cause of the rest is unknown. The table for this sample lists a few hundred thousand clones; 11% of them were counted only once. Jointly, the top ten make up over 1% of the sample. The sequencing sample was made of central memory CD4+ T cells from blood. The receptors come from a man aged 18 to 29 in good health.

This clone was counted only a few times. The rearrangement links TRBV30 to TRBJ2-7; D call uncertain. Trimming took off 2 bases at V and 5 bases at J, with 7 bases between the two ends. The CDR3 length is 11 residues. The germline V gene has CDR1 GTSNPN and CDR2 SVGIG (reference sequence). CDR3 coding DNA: TGTGCCTGGAGTTCCCAGAACGAGCAGTACTTC. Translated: CAWSSQNEQYF.

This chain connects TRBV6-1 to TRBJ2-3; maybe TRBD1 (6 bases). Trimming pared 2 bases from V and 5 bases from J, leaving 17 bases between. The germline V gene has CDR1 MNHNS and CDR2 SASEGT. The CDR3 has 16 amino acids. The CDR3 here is CASSEILPSGVDTQYF. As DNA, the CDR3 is TGTGCCAGCAGTGAAATATTGCCCTCAGGGGTAGATACGCAGTATTTT.

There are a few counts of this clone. CDR3 loop: CASSPTSGDRFF. The CDR3 bases are TGTGCCAGCAGCCCGACTAGCGGGGATAGGTTCTTC. V gene TRBV9 combines with J gene TRBJ2-1, with 11 bases identical to TRBD2. Germline-derived CDR1 and CDR2 are SGDLS and YYNGEE. Trimming took 4 bases from V and 15 from J; bases not matched to a gene: 6. This CDR3 contains 12 residues.

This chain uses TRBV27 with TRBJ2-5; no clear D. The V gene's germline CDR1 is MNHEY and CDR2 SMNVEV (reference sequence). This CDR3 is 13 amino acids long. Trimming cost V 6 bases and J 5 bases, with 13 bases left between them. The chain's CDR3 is CASRGAAQETQYF. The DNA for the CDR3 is TGTGCCAGCAGAGGTGCGGCGCAGGAGACCCAGTACTTC.

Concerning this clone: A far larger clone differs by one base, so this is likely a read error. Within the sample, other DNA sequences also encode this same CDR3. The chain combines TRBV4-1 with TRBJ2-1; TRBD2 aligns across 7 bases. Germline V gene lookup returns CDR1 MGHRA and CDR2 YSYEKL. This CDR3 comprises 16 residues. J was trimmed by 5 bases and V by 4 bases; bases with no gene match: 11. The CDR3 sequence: CASSPPAGVGNNEQFF. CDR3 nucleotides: TGCGCCAGCAGCCCGCCCGCGGGAGTAGGCAACAATGAGCAGTTCTTC.

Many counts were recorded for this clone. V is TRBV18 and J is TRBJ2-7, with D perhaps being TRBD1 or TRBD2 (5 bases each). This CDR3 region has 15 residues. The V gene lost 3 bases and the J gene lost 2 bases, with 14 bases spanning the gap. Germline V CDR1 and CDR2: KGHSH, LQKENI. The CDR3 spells CASSPSPGPPYEQYF. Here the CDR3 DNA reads TGTGCCAGCTCACCCTCACCGGGGCCTCCCTACGAGCAGTACTTC.

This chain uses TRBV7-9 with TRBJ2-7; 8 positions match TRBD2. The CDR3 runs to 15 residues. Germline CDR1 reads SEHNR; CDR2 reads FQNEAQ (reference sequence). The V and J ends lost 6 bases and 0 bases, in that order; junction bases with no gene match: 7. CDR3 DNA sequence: TGTGCCAGCAGGACGAGCGGGGGAAGCTCCTACGAGCAGTACTTC. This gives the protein CASRTSGGSSYEQYF.

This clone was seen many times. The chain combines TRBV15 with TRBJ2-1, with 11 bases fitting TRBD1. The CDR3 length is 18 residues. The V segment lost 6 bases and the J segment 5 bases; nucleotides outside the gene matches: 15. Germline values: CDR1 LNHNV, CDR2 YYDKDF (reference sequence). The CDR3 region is CATRTNPRTGGFDNEQFF. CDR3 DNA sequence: TGTGCCACCAGGACAAACCCAAGGACAGGGGGCTTCGACAATGAGCAGTTCTTC.

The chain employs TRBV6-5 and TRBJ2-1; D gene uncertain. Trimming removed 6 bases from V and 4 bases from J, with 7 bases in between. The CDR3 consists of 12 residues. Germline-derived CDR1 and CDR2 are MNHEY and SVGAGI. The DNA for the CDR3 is TGTGCCAGCAGCACGAATTACAATGAGCAGTTCTTC. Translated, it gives CASSTNYNEQFF.

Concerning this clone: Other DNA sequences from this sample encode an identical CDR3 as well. The CDR3 sequence is CASSSLAGPYNEQFF. As DNA, the CDR3 is TGTGCCAGCAGCTCCTTGGCGGGTCCCTACAATGAGCAGTTCTTC. This chain links TRBV7-2 with TRBJ2-1; D might be TRBD2 (5 bases). CDR1 is SGHTA and CDR2 is FQGNSA in the germline V gene. This CDR3 spans 15 amino acids. The V end lost 4 bases, the J end lost 2 bases, and 12 bases lay between the germline ends.

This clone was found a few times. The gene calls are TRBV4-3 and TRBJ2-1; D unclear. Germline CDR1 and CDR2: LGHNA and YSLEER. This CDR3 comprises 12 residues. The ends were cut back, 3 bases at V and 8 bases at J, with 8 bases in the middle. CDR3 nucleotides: TGCGCCAGCAGCCACTGGCGTCATGAGCAGTTCTTC. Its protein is CASSHWRHEQFF.